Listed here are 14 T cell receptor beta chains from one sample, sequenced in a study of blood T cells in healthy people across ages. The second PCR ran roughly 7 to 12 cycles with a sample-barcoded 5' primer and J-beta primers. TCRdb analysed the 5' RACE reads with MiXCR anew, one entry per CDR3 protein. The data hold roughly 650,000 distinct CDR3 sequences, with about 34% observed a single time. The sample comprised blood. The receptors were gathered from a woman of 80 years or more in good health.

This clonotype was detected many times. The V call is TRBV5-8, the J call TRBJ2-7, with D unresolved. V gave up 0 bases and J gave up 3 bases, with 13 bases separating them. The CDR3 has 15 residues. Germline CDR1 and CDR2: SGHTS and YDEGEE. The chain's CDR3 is CASSLESVGLYEQYF. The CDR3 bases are TGTGCCAGCAGCTTGGAATCCGTAGGCCTCTACGAGCAGTACTTC.

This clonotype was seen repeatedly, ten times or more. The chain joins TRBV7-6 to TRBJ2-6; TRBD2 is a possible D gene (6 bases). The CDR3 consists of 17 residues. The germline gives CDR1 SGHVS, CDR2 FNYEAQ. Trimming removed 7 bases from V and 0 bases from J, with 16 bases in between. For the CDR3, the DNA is TGTGCCAGCACGCCCGGGGGTCTCCTCTCTGGGGCCAACGTCCTGACTTTC. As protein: CASTPGGLLSGANVLTF.

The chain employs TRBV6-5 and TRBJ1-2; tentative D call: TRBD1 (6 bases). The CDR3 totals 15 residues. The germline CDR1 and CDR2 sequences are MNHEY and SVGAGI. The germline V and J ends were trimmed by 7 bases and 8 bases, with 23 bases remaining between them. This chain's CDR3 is CASIQFTGQPGGYTF. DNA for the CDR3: TGTGCCAGCATCCAATTCACCGGACAGCCCGGCGGCTACACCTTC.

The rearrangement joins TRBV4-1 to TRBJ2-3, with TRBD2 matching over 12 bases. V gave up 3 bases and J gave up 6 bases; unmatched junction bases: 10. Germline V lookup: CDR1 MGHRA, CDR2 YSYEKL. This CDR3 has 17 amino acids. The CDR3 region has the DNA TGCGCCAGCAGCCAGGCCCTAGCGGGAGGGCCGAAGGATACGCAGTATTTT. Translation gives CASSQALAGGPKDTQYF.

The CDR3 DNA sequence: TGTGCCAGCAGCGAGGGGACAGCGATAAACACTGAAGCTTTCTTT. Protein: CASSEGTAINTEAFF. The gene calls are TRBV9 and TRBJ1-1, with 7 bases identical to TRBD1. The CDR3 totals 15 residues. V lost 3 bases to trimming and J lost 2 bases; unmatched junction nucleotides: 7. The germline gives CDR1 SGDLS, CDR2 YYNGEE.

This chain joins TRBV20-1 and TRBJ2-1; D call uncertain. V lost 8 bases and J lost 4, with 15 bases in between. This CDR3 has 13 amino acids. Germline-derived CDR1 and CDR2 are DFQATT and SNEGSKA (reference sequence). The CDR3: CSTLSPNYNEQFF. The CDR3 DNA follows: TGCAGTACGTTGAGTCCCAATTACAATGAGCAGTTCTTC.

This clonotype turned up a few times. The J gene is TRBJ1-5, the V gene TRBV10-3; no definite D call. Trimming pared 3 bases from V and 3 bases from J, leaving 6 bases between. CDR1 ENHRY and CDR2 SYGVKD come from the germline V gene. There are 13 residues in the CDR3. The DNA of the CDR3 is TGTGCCATCAGTGACAGTTCCAATCAGCCCCAGCATTTT. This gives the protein CAISDSSNQPQHF.

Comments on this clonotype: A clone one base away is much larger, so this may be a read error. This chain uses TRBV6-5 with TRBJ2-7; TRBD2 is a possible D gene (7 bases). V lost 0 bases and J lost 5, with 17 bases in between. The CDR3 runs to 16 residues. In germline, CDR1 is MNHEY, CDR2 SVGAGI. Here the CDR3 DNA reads TGTGCCAGCAGTTACTCGGTGGCGGGGGCTAGGGACGAGCAGTACTTC. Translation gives CASSYSVAGARDEQYF.

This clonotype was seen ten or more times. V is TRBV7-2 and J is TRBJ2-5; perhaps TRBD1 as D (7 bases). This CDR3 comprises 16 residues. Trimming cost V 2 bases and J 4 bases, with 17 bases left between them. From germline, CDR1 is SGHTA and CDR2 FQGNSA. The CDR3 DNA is TGTGCCAGCAGCTTAATGCGGACAGGAGGGGGAGAGACCCAGTACTTC. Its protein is CASSLMRTGGGETQYF.

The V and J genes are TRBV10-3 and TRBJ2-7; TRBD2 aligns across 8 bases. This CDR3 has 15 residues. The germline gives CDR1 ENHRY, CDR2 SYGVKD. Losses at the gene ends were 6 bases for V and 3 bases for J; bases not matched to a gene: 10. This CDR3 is CAISGALAGNYEQYF. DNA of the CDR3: TGTGCCATCAGCGGGGCATTAGCGGGGAACTACGAGCAGTACTTC.

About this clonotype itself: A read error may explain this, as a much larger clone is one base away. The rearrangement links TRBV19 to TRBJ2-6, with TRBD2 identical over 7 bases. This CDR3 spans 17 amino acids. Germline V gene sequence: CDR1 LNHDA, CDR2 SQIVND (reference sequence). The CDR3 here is CASSTPRGGVRANILTF. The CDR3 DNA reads TGTGCCAGTAGTACCCCAAGGGGAGGGGTAAGGGCCAACATCCTGACTTTC.

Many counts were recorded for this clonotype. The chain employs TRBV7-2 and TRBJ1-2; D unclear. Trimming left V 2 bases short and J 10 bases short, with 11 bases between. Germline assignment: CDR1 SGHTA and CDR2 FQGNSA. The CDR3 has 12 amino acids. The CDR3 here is CASSLNMRVYTF. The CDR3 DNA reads TGTGCCAGCAGCTTAAACATGCGGGTCTACACCTTC.

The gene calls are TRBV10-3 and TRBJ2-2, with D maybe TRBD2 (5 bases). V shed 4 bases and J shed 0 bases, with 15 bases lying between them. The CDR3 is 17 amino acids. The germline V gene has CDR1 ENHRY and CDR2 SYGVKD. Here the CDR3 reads CAISAQSSAANTGELFF. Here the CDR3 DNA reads TGTGCCATCAGTGCCCAGAGTAGCGCCGCGAACACCGGGGAGCTGTTTTTT.

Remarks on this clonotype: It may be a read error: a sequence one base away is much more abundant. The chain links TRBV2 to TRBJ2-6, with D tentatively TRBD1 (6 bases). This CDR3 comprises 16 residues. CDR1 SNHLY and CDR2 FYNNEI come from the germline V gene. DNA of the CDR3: TGTGCCGGCAGTCGGACAGAGCGTAGCGGGGCCAACGTCCTGACTTTC. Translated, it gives CAGSRTERSGANVLTF.